These 17 T cell receptor beta chains were all obtained from the same sample, sequenced in a study of metastatic and nonmetastatic thyroid tumors (dated by TCRdb to about 2020). No treatment had been received by any patient before thyroid surgery. Receptors were amplified or captured by PCR. Sequenced using an Illumina HiSeq 4000. The public reads were reanalyzed by TCRdb: fastp trimming at Q25, MiXCR alignment, in-frame beta chains only. This sample has about 69,000 clones in its table, and 13% to 15% of those were observed once. About 6% of the sample is held by the ten biggest clonotypes. The sample consisted of blood. These receptors all stem from a male donor with papillary thyroid cancer or a benign thyroid nodule (not recorded which). Some clones in this sample may be carry-over from other donors' samples.

This clone was detected ten times or more. The genes are TRBV10-3 and TRBJ2-7; D is unresolved. The CDR3 loop spans 15 amino acids. The V gene lost 11 bases and the J gene lost 4 bases, with 24 bases spanning the gap. In germline, CDR1 is ENHRY, CDR2 SYGVKD. CDR3 residues: CALPRPAGWSYEQYV. CDR3 coding DNA: TGTGCCCTCCCCCGGCCCGCAGGATGGTCTTACGAGCAGTACGTC.

The rearrangement joins TRBV20-1 to TRBJ2-1; TRBD1 aligns across 9 bases. Germline CDR1 DFQATT, CDR2 SNEGSKA (reference sequence). This CDR3 comprises 17 residues. The V segment lost 1 base and the J segment 10 bases; nucleotides outside the gene matches: 17. DNA for the CDR3: TGCAGTGCTAGAGGCTTGTCACCGTGGACAGGGGAGAAAGAGCAGTTCTTC. Translating it yields CSARGLSPWTGEKEQFF.

The rearrangement uses TRBV6-1 and TRBJ1-2; D unclear. Germline lookup yields CDR1 MNHNS and CDR2 SASEGT. The CDR3 loop spans 15 amino acids. The V end lost 2 bases, the J end lost 4 bases, and 14 bases lay between the germline ends. CDR3 loop: CASSEPLTDFYGYTF. The CDR3, as DNA: TGTGCCAGCAGTGAACCCCTAACAGATTTCTATGGCTACACCTTC.

This clone was recorded many times. The chain is built from TRBV5-1 and TRBJ2-5, with 7 bases that match TRBD2. V was pared by 8 bases and J by 0 bases, with 7 bases of the junction left unmatched. CDR1 and CDR2 from the germline V gene are SGHRS and YFSETQ. The CDR3 loop spans 14 amino acids. This CDR3 is CASNGGVNQETQYF. DNA for the CDR3: TGCGCCAGTAATGGGGGGGTCAACCAAGAGACCCAGTACTTC.

This clone was observed at least ten times. The chain links TRBV5-6 to TRBJ2-3; D might be TRBD1 (5 bases). Trimming removed 4 bases from V and 2 bases from J, with 11 bases in between. The germline V gene encodes CDR1 SGHDT and CDR2 YYEEEE. The CDR3 runs 14 residues. The DNA for the CDR3 is TGTGCCAGCAGCCCCAGACAGATCACAGATACGCAGTATTTT. Protein sequence: CASSPRQITDTQYF.

Details on this clone: This clone may be a read error of a much larger clone one base away. The rearrangement links TRBV7-9 to TRBJ2-7; D not certain. The CDR3 loop spans 12 amino acids. The germline V gene has CDR1 SEHNR and CDR2 FQNEAQ (reference sequence). V lost 4 bases, J lost 5 bases, and 9 bases lay in between. The CDR3, as DNA: TGTGCCAGCAGCTCCTACTACAACGAGCAGTACTTC. Its protein product is CASSSYYNEQYF.

As for this clone: This may come from a read error, since a much larger clone is one base off. The gene calls are TRBV20-1 and TRBJ1-4; weak D call: TRBD1 (6 bases). This CDR3 has 14 residues. Germline V lookup: CDR1 DFQATT, CDR2 SNEGSKA (reference sequence). The V gene lost 7 bases and the J gene lost 1 base, with 13 bases spanning the gap. CDR3 nucleotides: TGCAGTGTCTGCGAGGGGGGAACTAATGAAAAACTGTTTTTT. Protein: CSVCEGGTNEKLFF.

The table lists this clone with many counts. The J gene is TRBJ1-3, the V gene TRBV6-1, with D unresolved. The V end lost 11 bases, the J end lost 4 bases, and 15 bases lay between the germline ends. Germline loops: CDR1 MNHNS, CDR2 SASEGT. The CDR3 is made up of 13 amino acids. Written as DNA, the CDR3 is TGTGCCTCAGCCGCGGGTGGCGGAAACACCATATATTTT. Its protein is CASAAGGGNTIYF.

Many counts were recorded for this clone. This chain connects TRBV6-1 to TRBJ1-1; no clear D gene. The CDR3 totals 13 residues. Germline V CDR1 and CDR2: MNHNS, SASEGT. The V end was cut by 6 bases, the J end by 4 bases, with 12 bases between. Here the CDR3 DNA reads TGTGCCAGCAGCCTCCCGGGGTCCACTGAAGCTTTCTTT. It codes for CASSLPGSTEAFF.

This clone showed up many times. The rearrangement links TRBV5-6 to TRBJ2-7; no clear D. Between the trimmed V and J ends, which lost 0 bases and 3 bases, there was a span of 10 bases. The CDR3 runs to 14 residues. Germline V CDR1 and CDR2: SGHDT, YYEEEE. In DNA, the CDR3 is TGTGCCAGCAGCTTGGGGGCAGGTCTCTACGAGCAGTACTTC. Translation gives CASSLGAGLYEQYF.

The J gene is TRBJ2-2, the V gene TRBV5-1; 9 bases fit TRBD2. CDR3 length: 16 residues. Per germline, CDR1 SGHRS and CDR2 YFSETQ. V gave up 0 bases and J gave up 5 bases; unmatched junction bases: 5. CDR3 bases: TGCGCCAGCAGCTTGGCCGGCGGGAGGGGTACCGGGGAGCTGTTTTTT. This encodes CASSLAGGRGTGELFF.

This clone was counted at least ten times. The chain links TRBV9 to TRBJ2-3; no clear D. Germline values: CDR1 SGDLS, CDR2 YYNGEE. V lost 0 bases and J 2 bases, leaving 7 bases between the germline ends. The CDR3 totals 14 residues. CDR3 in DNA: TGTGCCAGCAGCGTAGCCAGCTTCACAGATACGCAGTATTTT. Residues: CASSVASFTDTQYF.

There are many counts of this clone. The chain links TRBV6-4 to TRBJ2-5, with TRBD2 identical over 8 bases. V shed 4 bases and J 0 bases; nucleotides not matched to a gene: 7. The CDR3 consists of 16 residues. Germline V gives CDR1 MRHNA, CDR2 SNTAGT. The CDR3 DNA is TGTGCCAGCAGTGTACAACTAGCGGCTAACCAAGAGACCCAGTACTTC. This translates into CASSVQLAANQETQYF.

There are many counts of this clone. The J gene is TRBJ2-5, the V gene TRBV6-2 or TRBV6-3, with D uncertain. Germline V CDR1 and CDR2: MNHEY, SVGEGT. CDR3 length equals 12 residues. Trimming shortened V by 3 bases and J by 7 bases, and 9 bases separated the two germline ends. DNA for the CDR3: TGTGCCAGCAGTTATTCTACCGGGACCCAGTACTTC. It translates to CASSYSTGTQYF.

This clone was found many times. V and J are TRBV11-1 and TRBJ2-7, with D perhaps given as TRBD1 or TRBD2 (5 bases each). Looked up from germline, CDR1 is SGHAT and CDR2 is FQDESV (reference sequence). V lost 1 base and J 2 bases, leaving 15 bases between the germline ends. The CDR3 sequence is 16 residues long. The chain's CDR3 is CASSLDPGSGTYEQYV. DNA for the CDR3: TGTGCCAGCAGCTTAGATCCAGGGAGTGGAACCTACGAGCAGTACGTC.

This clone was counted at least ten times. The rearrangement links TRBV6-1 to TRBJ2-5; 9 positions agree with TRBD1. CDR1 MNHNS and CDR2 SASEGT come from the germline V gene. Trimming took 7 bases from V and 5 from J; bases not matched to a gene: 11. This CDR3 is built from 15 residues. The chain's CDR3 is CASTKGTGYRETQYF. CDR3 sequence (DNA): TGTGCCAGCACTAAGGGGACAGGGTATAGGGAGACCCAGTACTTC.

This chain uses TRBV5-1 with TRBJ1-1, with D possibly being TRBD1 (6 bases). V lost 2 bases and J lost 7, with 18 bases in between. The CDR3 runs 15 residues. The germline V gene has CDR1 SGHRS and CDR2 YFSETQ. The CDR3 nucleotides are TGCGCCAGCAGCTTTTCCGGGACATGGGGTAGTGAAGCTTTCTTT. This sequence encodes CASSFSGTWGSEAFF.